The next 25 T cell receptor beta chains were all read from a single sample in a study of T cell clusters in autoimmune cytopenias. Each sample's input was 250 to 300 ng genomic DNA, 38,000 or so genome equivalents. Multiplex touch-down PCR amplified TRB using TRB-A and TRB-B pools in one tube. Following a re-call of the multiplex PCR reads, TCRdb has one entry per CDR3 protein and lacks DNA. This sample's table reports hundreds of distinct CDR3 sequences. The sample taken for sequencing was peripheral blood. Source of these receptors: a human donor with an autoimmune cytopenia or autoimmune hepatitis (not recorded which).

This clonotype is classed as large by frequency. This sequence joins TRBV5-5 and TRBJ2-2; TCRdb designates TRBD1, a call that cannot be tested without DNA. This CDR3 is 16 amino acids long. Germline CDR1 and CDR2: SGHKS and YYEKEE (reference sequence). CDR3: CASSPEGQANTGELFF.

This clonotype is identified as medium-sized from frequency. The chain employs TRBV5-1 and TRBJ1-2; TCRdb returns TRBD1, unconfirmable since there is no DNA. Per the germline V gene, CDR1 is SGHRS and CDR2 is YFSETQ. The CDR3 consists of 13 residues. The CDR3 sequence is CASSLGDSYGYTF.

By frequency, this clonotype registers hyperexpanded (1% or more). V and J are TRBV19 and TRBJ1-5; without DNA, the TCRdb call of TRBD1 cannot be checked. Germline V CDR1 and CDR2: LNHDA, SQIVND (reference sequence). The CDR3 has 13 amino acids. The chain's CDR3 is CASMGQFNQPQHF.

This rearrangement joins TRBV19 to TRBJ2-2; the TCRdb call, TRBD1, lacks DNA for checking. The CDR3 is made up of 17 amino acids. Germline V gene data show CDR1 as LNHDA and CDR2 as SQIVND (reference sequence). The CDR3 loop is CASQVGADYGYTGELFF.

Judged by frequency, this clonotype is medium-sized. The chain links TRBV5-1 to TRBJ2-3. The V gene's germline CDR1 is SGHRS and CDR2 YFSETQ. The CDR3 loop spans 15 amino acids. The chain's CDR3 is CASSLQPINTDTQYF.

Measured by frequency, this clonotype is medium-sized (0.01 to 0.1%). The CDR3 spells CASSLETHSTEAFF. The chain links TRBV5-4 to TRBJ1-1. Germline V CDR1 and CDR2: SGHNT, YYREEE (reference sequence). The CDR3 runs to 14 residues.

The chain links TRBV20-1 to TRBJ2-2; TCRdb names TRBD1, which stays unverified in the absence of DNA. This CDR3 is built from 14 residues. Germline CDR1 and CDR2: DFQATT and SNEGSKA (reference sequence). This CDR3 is CSARKGGRSGELFF.

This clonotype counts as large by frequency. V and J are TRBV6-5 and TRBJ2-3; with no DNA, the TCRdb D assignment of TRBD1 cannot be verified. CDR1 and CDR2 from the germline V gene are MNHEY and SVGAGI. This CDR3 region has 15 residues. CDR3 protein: CASSPGGGLTDTQYF.

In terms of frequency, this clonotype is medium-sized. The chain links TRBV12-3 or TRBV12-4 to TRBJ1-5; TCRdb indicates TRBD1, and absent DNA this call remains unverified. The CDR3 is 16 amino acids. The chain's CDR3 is CASSLSFSQGAQPQHF.

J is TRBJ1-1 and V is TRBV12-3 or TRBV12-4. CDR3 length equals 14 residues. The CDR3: CASSLQGPNTEAFF.

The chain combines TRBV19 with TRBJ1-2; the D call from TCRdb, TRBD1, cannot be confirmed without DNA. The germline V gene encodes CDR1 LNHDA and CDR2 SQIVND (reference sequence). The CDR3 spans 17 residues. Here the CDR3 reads CASSIPGQGVGNYGYTF.

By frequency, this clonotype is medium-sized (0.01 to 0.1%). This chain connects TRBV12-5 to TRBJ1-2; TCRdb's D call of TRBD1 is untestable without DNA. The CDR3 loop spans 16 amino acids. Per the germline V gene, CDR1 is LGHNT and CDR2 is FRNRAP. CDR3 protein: CASGSEGQGAHYGYTF.

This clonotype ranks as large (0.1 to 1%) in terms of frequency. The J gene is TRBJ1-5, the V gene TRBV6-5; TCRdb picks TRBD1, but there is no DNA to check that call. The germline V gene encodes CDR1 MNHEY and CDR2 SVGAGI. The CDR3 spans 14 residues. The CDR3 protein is CASSDRGPNQPQHF.

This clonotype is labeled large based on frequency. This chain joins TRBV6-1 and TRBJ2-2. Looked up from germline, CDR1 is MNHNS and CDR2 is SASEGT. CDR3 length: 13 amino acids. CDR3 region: CASSEVPTGELFF.

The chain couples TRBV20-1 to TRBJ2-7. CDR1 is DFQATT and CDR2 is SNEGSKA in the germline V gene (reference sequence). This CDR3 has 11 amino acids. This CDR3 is CSARDLLEQYF.

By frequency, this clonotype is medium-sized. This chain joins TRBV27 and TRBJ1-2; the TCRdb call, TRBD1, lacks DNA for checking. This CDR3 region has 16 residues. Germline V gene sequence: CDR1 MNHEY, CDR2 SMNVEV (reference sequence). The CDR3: CASSLVGTTEDYGYTF.

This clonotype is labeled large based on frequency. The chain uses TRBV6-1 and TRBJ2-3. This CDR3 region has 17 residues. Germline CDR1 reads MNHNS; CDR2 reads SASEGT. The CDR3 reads CASSLTRPGSSTDTQYF.

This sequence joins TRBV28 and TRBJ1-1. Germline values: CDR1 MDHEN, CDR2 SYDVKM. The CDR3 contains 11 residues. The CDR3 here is CASSLNNLAFF.

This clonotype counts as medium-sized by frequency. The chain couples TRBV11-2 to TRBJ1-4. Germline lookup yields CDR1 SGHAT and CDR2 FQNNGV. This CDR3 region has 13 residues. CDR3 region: CASSLGGPEKLFF.

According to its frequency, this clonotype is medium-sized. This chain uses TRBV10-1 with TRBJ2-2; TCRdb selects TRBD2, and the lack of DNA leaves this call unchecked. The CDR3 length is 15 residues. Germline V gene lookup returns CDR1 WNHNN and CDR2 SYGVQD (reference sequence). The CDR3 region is CASSVGDSDTGELFF.

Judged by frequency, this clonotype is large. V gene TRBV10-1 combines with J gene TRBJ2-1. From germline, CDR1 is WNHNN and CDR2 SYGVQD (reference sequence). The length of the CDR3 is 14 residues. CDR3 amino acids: CASSFGSSYNEQFF.

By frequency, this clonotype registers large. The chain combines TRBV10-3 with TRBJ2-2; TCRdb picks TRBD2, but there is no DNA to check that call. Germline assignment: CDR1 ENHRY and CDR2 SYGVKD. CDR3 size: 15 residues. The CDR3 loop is CAISESDTLVGELFF.

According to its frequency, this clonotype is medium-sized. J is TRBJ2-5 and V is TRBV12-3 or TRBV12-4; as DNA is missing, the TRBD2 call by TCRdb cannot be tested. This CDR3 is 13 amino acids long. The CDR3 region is CASSRLSEGTQYF.

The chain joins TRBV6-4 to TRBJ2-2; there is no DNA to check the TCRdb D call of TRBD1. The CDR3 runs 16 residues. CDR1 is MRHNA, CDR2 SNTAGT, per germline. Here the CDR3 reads CASSDPAARRTGELFF.

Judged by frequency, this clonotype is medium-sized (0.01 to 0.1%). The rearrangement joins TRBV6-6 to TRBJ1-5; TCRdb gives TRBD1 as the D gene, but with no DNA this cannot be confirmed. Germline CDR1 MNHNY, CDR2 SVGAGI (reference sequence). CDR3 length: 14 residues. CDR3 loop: CASDRGGSNQPQHF.